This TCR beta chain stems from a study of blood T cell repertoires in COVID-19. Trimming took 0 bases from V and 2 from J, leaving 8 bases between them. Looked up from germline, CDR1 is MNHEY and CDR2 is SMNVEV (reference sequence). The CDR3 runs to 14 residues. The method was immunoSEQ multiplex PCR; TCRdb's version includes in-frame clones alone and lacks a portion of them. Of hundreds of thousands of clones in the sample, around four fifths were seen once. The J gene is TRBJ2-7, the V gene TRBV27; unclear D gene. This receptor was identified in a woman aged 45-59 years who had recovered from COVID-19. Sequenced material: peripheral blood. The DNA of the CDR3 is TGTGCCAGCAGTTTATCAGCCCCGCCCTACGAGCAGTACTTC. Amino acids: CASSLSAPPYEQYF.